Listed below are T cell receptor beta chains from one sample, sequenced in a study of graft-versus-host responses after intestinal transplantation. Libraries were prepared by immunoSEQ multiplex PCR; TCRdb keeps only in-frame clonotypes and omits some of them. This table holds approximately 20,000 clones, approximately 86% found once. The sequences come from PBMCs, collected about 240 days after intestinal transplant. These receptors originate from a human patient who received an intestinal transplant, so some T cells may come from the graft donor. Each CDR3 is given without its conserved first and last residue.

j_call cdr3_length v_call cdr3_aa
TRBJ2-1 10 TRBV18 ASSPGVREQF
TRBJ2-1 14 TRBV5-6 ASSWRVLGVYNEQF
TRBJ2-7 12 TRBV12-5 ASPLRDRAYEQY
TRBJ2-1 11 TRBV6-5 ASSRTRGDEQF
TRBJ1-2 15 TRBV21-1 ASSKEIREDLLYGYT
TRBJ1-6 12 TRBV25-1 ATPRELDNSPLH
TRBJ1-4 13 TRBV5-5 ASSLAVGPEEKLF
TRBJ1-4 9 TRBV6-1 ASSENEKLF
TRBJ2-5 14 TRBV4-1 ASSRVDTSGKETQY
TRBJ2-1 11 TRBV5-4 ASSPGGNNEQF
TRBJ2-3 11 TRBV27 ASSLPGTDTQY
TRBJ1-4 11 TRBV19 ASSILGNEKLF
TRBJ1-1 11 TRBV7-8 ASSPQLNTEAF
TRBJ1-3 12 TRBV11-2 ASSLALGLNTIY
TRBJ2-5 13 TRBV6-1 ASSESSGGPETQY
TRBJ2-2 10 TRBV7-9 ASSLVGGELF
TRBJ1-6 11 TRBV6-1 ASAPGQASPLH
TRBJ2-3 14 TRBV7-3 ASSGTPGQLADTQY
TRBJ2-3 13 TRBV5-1 ASSSPAGEADTQY
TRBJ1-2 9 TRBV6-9 ASSGHYGYT
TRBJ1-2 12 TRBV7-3 ASSPGQGASGYT
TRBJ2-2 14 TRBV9 ASSVRPGLSTGELF
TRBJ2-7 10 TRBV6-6 ASRAGAYEQY
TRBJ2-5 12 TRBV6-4 ASSPGQGGETQY
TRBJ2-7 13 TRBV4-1 ASSQADTNRYEQY
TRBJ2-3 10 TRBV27 ASRLNTDTQY
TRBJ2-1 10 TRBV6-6 ASSYSIIEQF
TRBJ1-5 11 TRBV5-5 ASSLRGDQPQH
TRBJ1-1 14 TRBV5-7 ASSLVRGDKRPEAF
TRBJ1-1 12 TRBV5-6 ASSLAIRDTEAF
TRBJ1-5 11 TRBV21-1 ASRDRGNQPQH
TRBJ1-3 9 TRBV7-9 ASSLENTIY
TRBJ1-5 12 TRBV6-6 ASSYSKGYQPQH
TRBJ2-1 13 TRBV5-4 ASTLTSGSSNEQF
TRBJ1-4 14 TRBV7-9 ASSPGTGGPNEKLF
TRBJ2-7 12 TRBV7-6 ASSFGTGPYEQY
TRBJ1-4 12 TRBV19 ASSTDTSSEKLF
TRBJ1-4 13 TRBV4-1 ASSQVGTTNEKLF
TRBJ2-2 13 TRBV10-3 AISLGPPNTGELF
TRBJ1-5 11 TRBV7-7 ASSRSWGQPQH
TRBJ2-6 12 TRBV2 ASSDSSGANVLT
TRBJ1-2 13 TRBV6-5 ASSTNLPGSYGYT